A single sample is the source of the 20 T cell receptor beta chains below, sequenced in a study of cytomegalovirus exposure and HLA in healthy donors. Measured with immunoSEQ multiplex PCR; TCRdb has only the in-frame clones, and not every one. Among almost 75,000 clones listed, around four fifths were seen once. The specimen sequenced was PBMCs. The receptor set was obtained from a young man in good health and CMV-seronegative.

CDR3 sequence (DNA): TGTGCCAGCAGCCCCGCCGGGGGGGCACGCACAGATACGCAGTATTTT. Protein: CASSPAGGARTDTQYF. The chain has TRBV13 and TRBJ2-3, with 8 positions matching TRBD2. V lost 5 bases, J lost 1 base, and 8 bases stayed unmatched. Per germline, CDR1 PRHDT and CDR2 FYEKMQ (reference sequence). CDR3 length: 16 residues. Complete variable domain (other parts from reference TRBV13 and TRBJ2-3): AAGVIQSPRHLIKEKRETATLKCYPIPRHDTVYWYQQGPGQDPQFLISFYEKMQSDKGSIPDRFSAQQFSDYHSELNMSSLELGDSALYFCASSPAGGARTDTQYFGPGTRLTVL.

This clone was picked up one time. The chain joins TRBV7-6 to TRBJ2-1; 7 nucleotides match TRBD2. This CDR3 has 17 residues. Per germline, CDR1 SGHVS and CDR2 FNYEAQ. V trimming: 5 bases; J trimming: 0 bases; junction bases outside the gene matches: 10. The CDR3: CASSLLRAGSSYNEQFF. In DNA, the CDR3 is TGTGCCAGCAGCCTCTTGAGAGCGGGGAGCTCCTACAATGAGCAGTTCTTC. The entire variable domain, with the rest obtained from reference TRBV7-6 and TRBJ2-1, is as follows: GAGVSQSPRYKVTKRGQDVALRCDPISGHVSLYWYRQALGQGPEFLTYFNYEAQQDKSGLPNDRFSAERPEGSISTLTIQRTEQRDSAMYRCASSLLRAGSSYNEQFFGPGTRLTVL.

This clone was seen just once. The chain couples TRBV25-1 to TRBJ1-2, with 8 positions matching TRBD1. The CDR3 contains 14 residues. Germline V gives CDR1 MGHDK, CDR2 SYGVNS. V was clipped by 4 bases and J by 6 bases; unmatched bases: 7. CDR3 DNA sequence: TGTGCCAGCAGTGGCCCTCGGACAGGGAATGGCTACACCTTC. Residues: CASSGPRTGNGYTF.

CDR3 region: CASRGGGGSNQPQHF. CDR3 nucleotides: TGTGCCAGCAGAGGAGGGGGGGGGAGCAATCAGCCCCAGCATTTT. V usage is TRBV27 and J usage is TRBJ1-5; possibly TRBD1 for D (6 bases). The ends were cut back, 6 bases at V and 1 base at J, with 13 bases in the middle. From germline, CDR1 is MNHEY and CDR2 SMNVEV (reference sequence). The CDR3 is made up of 15 amino acids.

The CDR3 DNA is TGCGCCAGCCGATGGACTAGCGGGGGTCCAGATACGCAGTATTTT. Its translation: CASRWTSGGPDTQYF. The genes are TRBV4-3 and TRBJ2-3, with TRBD2 identical over 13 bases. J was trimmed by 4 bases and V by 8 bases; bases with no gene match: 6. CDR1 and CDR2 (germline): LGHNA, YSLEER. This CDR3 spans 15 amino acids.

The V gene is TRBV4-1, the J gene TRBJ2-2; TRBD2 matches at 9 bases. The trim removed 0 bases at V and 10 bases at J, leaving 6 bases unmatched. Germline loops: CDR1 MGHRA, CDR2 YSYEKL. The CDR3 loop spans 15 amino acids. In DNA form, the CDR3 reads TGCGCCAGCAGCCAAGAAAGGGCGGGAGGGACGGAGCTGTTTTTT. The encoded protein is CASSQERAGGTELFF.

The V and J genes are TRBV9 and TRBJ1-2; 10 bases are a match to TRBD1. The CDR3 totals 14 residues. V shed 3 bases, J shed 8 bases, and the junction held 7 bases outside the gene matches. Germline V lookup: CDR1 SGDLS, CDR2 YYNGEE. CDR3 bases: TGTGCCAGCAGCGGCGGACAGGGGGTTGAGGGCTACACCTTC. Protein sequence: CASSGGQGVEGYTF.

A few counts support this clone. This chain connects TRBV6-1 to TRBJ1-2; D unresolved. V was pared by 1 base and J by 5 bases, with 14 bases between. Germline lookup yields CDR1 MNHNS and CDR2 SASEGT. This CDR3 region has 15 residues. CDR3 nucleotide sequence: TGTGCCAGCAGTGAAGTAGCCAGCATTCGGTATGGCTACACCTTC. The encoded protein is CASSEVASIRYGYTF.

The J gene is TRBJ1-1, the V gene TRBV7-3; 7 bases agree with TRBD1. Germline lookup yields CDR1 SGHTA and CDR2 FQGTGA. The J segment lost 11 bases and the V segment lost 5 bases, leaving 14 bases of the junction unmatched. The CDR3 totals 14 residues. The chain's CDR3 is CASSGDRKGPPAFF. The DNA of the CDR3 is TGTGCCAGCAGCGGGGACAGAAAGGGGCCCCCCGCTTTCTTT.

The chain carries TRBV19 and TRBJ1-6; D might be TRBD1 (5 bases). The ends were cut back, 1 base at V and 7 bases at J, with 17 bases in the middle. The CDR3 has 17 amino acids. Germline lookup yields CDR1 LNHDA and CDR2 SQIVND (reference sequence). DNA of the CDR3: TGTGCCAGTAGTATAGTCGGGACTGCGGACAAAAATTCACCCCTCCACTTT. Amino acid sequence: CASSIVGTADKNSPLHF.

The CDR3 DNA reads TGTGCCAGCAGCTCTCAAGACAGGTCAGGCACTGAAGCTTTCTTT. Its protein is CASSSQDRSGTEAFF. This sequence joins TRBV7-2 and TRBJ1-1; the D gene is possibly TRBD1 (6 bases). V shed 4 bases and J shed 4 bases, with 16 bases lying between them. Germline loops: CDR1 SGHTA, CDR2 FQGNSA. The CDR3 totals 15 residues. The entire variable domain, with the rest obtained from reference TRBV7-2 and TRBJ1-1, is as follows: GAGVSQSPSNKVTEKGKDVELRCDPISGHTALYWYRQSLGQGLEFLIYFQGNSAPDKSGLPSDRFSAERTGGSVSTLTIQRTQQEDSAVYLCASSSQDRSGTEAFFGQGTRLTVV.

The chain uses TRBV4-3 and TRBJ2-7, with D unresolved. Trimming cost V 0 bases and J 4 bases, with 16 bases left between them. Germline V gene sequence: CDR1 LGHNA, CDR2 YSLEER. This CDR3 is built from 16 residues. Written as DNA, the CDR3 is TGCGCCAGCAGCCAAGATCTTCGGCCACCTAGTTACGAGCAGTACTTC. Its translation is CASSQDLRPPSYEQYF.

This chain links TRBV4-3 with TRBJ2-6; unclear D gene. Germline V gene data show CDR1 as LGHNA and CDR2 as YSLEER. Trimming took 0 bases from V and 4 from J, leaving 4 bases between them. CDR3 length: 14 residues. The CDR3 region has the DNA TGCGCCAGCAGCCAAGATATCGGGGCCAACGTCCTGACTTTC. Translation: CASSQDIGANVLTF.

V usage is TRBV6-1 and J usage is TRBJ1-5; D is perhaps TRBD1 (5 bases). Per the germline V gene, CDR1 is MNHNS and CDR2 is SASEGT. The CDR3 covers 15 residues. Trimming removed 8 bases at V and 5 bases at J, with 19 bases between. The CDR3 loop reads CASLKGGEGDQPQHF. In nucleotides, the CDR3 is TGTGCCAGCCTAAAGGGAGGGGAGGGCGATCAGCCCCAGCATTTT.

The rearrangement links TRBV19 to TRBJ1-4; D is uncertain. The CDR3 is 14 residues long. Germline values: CDR1 LNHDA, CDR2 SQIVND (reference sequence). The V and J ends lost 5 bases and 0 bases respectively, with 7 bases between them. The CDR3 loop reads CASSDKATNEKLFF. In nucleotides, the CDR3 is TGTGCCAGTAGTGACAAAGCAACTAATGAAAAACTGTTTTTT.

The genes are TRBV27 and TRBJ2-7; TRBD2 matches at 9 bases. Unmatched junction bases numbered 8, after V lost 5 bases and J lost 3 bases. This CDR3 has 15 residues. Germline CDR1 MNHEY, CDR2 SMNVEV (reference sequence). The CDR3 region is CASSRLAAALYEQYV. The CDR3 coding sequence is TGTGCCAGCAGTCGACTAGCGGCAGCCCTCTACGAGCAGTACGTC.

V and J are TRBV5-1 and TRBJ2-2; D gene uncertain. V lost 6 bases, J lost 0 bases, and 9 bases lay in between. This CDR3 spans 14 amino acids. Per germline, CDR1 SGHRS and CDR2 YFSETQ. CDR3 bases: TGCGCCAGCACGAACAGACCGAACACCGGGGAGCTGTTTTTT. This translates into CASTNRPNTGELFF.

This clone occurred once. V usage is TRBV4-1 and J usage is TRBJ2-1; a weak D match, TRBD1 (5 bases). CDR3 size: 16 residues. Per germline, CDR1 MGHRA and CDR2 YSYEKL. V lost 0 bases and J 4 bases, leaving 13 bases between the germline ends. CDR3 sequence: CASSQDGAGYYNEQFF. The CDR3, as DNA: TGCGCCAGCAGCCAAGATGGGGCAGGCTATTACAATGAGCAGTTCTTC.

The chain couples TRBV9 to TRBJ2-3, with D perhaps TRBD2 (7 bases). Germline V gene lookup returns CDR1 SGDLS and CDR2 YYNGEE. This CDR3 is 17 amino acids long. The V gene lost 0 bases and the J gene lost 4 bases, with 18 bases spanning the gap. The CDR3 DNA is TGTGCCAGCAGCGTAGAGGCGGGGGCGCTTGGGGCAGATACGCAGTATTTT. Translated, it gives CASSVEAGALGADTQYF.

The chain is built from TRBV6-6 and TRBJ2-7, with 10 bases matching TRBD1. Unmatched junction bases numbered 7, after V lost 2 bases and J lost 3 bases. The germline gives CDR1 MNHNY, CDR2 SVGAGI (reference sequence). The CDR3 is made up of 16 amino acids. CDR3 nucleotide sequence: TGTGCCAGCAGTTACCACCCGGGACAGGGGTTCTACGAGCAGTACTTC. The encoded protein is CASSYHPGQGFYEQYF.